This T cell receptor beta chain was obtained from a study of monozygotic twins with inflammatory bowel disease. In the case of this clonotype: What it binds is unknown.

The V gene's germline CDR1 is SGHVS and CDR2 FQNEAQ. This CDR3 has 16 residues. TCRdb re-called the 5' RACE reads; every CDR3 protein appears as one record, without DNA. Its table lists just over 300,000 distinct CDR3 sequences. Study findings and constraints: Reduced clonotype sharing with other individuals was observed in IBD patients relative to healthy twins, especially with disease activity. The data gave no support to a single strong IBD-associated signal or clonotype.

This chain uses TRBV7-8 with TRBJ1-4; the TCRdb call, TRBD1, lacks DNA for checking. The TCR sequence derives from a human donor with ulcerative colitis or Crohn's disease, or a healthy co-twin of an affected twin (not recorded which). Sequencing was done on a sample of blood. The chain's CDR3 is CASSRNEQGAGEKLFF.